This TCR beta chain stems from a study of blood T cells in healthy people across ages. The CDR3 totals 14 residues. Trimming stripped 3 bases from V and 0 bases from J, with 10 bases between. Germline loops: CDR1 DFQATT, CDR2 SNEGSKA (reference sequence). Primed by a sample-barcoded 5' primer and a J-beta primer mix, a second PCR proceeded for 7 to 11 cycles. TCRdb called the 5' RACE reads again in MiXCR, with one record for every CDR3 protein. The sample has some 1,500,000 distinct CDR3 sequences; approximately 42% are singletons. The table lists this clonotype with a few counts. The sequenced sample consisted of blood. The chain employs TRBV20-1 and TRBJ2-3; no firm D call. The receptor comes from a woman younger than 35 in good health. The CDR3 loop reads CSASSDSSTDTQYF. For the CDR3, the DNA is TGCAGTGCTAGCTCGGATTCTAGCACAGATACGCAGTATTTT.